This T cell receptor (beta chain) was profiled in a study of blood T cell repertoires in COVID-19. Turning to the study itself: Both acute and convalescent COVID-19 samples were obtained from the United States, Italy and Spain. PBMCs, B-cell-depleted T cells, or T cells were the source of the cDNA or gDNA that made up the material.

Sequenced by immunoSEQ multiplex PCR; TCRdb stores in-frame clones only, minus some. The sample records 95,000 to 150,000 clones, over 75% being singletons. Germline V gene lookup returns CDR1 SGHTA and CDR2 FQGNSA. V gave up 2 bases and J gave up 6 bases; unmatched junction bases: 9. This CDR3 is 17 amino acids long. The TCR sequence derives from a man between 60 and 75 years old with active or convalescent COVID-19. The chain combines TRBV7-2 with TRBJ2-3; 12 bases match TRBD2. Sequenced: peripheral blood. The DNA for the CDR3 is TGTGCCAGCAGCTTAAACGGACTAGCGGGACCTTCGGATACGCAGTATTTT. Translating it yields CASSLNGLAGPSDTQYF.